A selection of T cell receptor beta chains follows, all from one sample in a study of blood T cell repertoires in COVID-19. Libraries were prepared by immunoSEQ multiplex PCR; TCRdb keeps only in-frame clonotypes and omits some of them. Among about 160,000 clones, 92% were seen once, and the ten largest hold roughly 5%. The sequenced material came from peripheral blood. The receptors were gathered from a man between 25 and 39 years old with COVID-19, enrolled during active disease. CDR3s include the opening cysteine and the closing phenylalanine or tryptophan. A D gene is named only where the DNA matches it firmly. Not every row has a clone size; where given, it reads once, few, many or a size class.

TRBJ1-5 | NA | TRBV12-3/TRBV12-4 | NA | TGTGCCAGCAGGGAAGGGGGTCAGCCCCAGCATTTT | CASREGGQPQHF
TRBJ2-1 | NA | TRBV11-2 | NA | TGTGCCAGCAGCTTAGGCAGGGGGGTCAATGAGCAGTTCTTC | CASSLGRGVNEQFF
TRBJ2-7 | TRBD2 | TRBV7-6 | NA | TGTGCCAGCAGCTTAGGTGGCGGGGGACCTCCCCTCTCCTACGAGCAGTACTTC | CASSLGGGGPPLSYEQYF
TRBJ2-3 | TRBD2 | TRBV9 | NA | TGTGCCAGCAGCGTAGCCCAGCTAGCGGGAGGGGCAGATACGCAGTATTTT | CASSVAQLAGGADTQYF
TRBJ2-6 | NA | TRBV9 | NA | TGTGCCAGCAGCACCCGGACAGTAGACTCTGGGGCCAACGTCCTGACTTTC | CASSTRTVDSGANVLTF
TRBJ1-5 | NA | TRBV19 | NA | TGTGCCAGTAGTCCCTGGACAACATATAGCAATCAGCCCCAGCATTTT | CASSPWTTYSNQPQHF
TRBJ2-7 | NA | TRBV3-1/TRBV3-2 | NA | TGTGCCAGCAGCCAAACGCCTACGGAGCAGTACTTC | CASSQTPTEQYF
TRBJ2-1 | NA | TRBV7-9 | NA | TGTGCCAGCAGTCGTACTAGAGACCAAGTGGATGAGCAGTTCTTC | CASSRTRDQVDEQFF
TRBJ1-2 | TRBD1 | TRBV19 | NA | TGTGCCAGTAGTACTGGACAGGGAGGTACTGGCTACACCTTC | CASSTGQGGTGYTF
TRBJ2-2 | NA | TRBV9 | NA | TGTGCCAGCAGCGTAGTGGCCCGCCCCACCGGGGAGCTGTTTTTT | CASSVVARPTGELFF
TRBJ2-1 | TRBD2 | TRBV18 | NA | TGTGCCAGCTCACCTTCGGGACTAGCGGGGGGGTATGAGCAGTTCTTC | CASSPSGLAGGYEQFF
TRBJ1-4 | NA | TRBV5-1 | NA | TGCGCCAGCAGCGGGGGCAATAATGAAAAACTGTTTTTT | CASSGGNNEKLFF
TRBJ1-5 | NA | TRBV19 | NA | TGTGCCAGTAGTATAAGCCCGGGGATCAATCAGCCCCAGCATTTT | CASSISPGINQPQHF
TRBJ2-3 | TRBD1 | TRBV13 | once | TGTGCCAGCAGCTTAGGACAGGGGACAGATACGCAGTATTTT | CASSLGQGTDTQYF
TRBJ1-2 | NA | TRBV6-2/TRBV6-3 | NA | TGTGCCAGCAGTTACTCTGGCCGAAACTATGGCTACACCTTC | CASSYSGRNYGYTF
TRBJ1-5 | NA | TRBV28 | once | TGTGCCAGCACCACATATGGGGGGGGGATCCATCAGCCCCAGCATTTT | CASTTYGGGIHQPQHF
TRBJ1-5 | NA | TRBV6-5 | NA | TGTGCCAGCAGCCGACTATCTAGCAATCAGCCCCAGCATTTT | CASSRLSSNQPQHF
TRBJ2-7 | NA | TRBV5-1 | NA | TGCGCCAGCAGCTTGGAACCGGTCGCCGTCTACGAGCAGTACTTC | CASSLEPVAVYEQYF
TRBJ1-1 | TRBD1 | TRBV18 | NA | TGTGCCAGCTCACCCTGGGACAGGTCGAACACTGAAGCTTTCTTT | CASSPWDRSNTEAFF
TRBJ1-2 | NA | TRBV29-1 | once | TGCAGCGTTGAAGGGACGGACAGTGGCTACACCTTC | CSVEGTDSGYTF
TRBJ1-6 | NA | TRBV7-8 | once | TGTGCCAGCAGCTTAGGGGTGTGGGGCAGGGTCGACAATTCACCCCTCCACTTT | CASSLGVWGRVDNSPLHF
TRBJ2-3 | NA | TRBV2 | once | TGTGCCAGCAGTGAAATGGAGAATACTAGCACAGATACGCAGTATTTT | CASSEMENTSTDTQYF
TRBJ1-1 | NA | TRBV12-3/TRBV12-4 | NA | TGTGCCAGCAGTTTAGTTCGGGGGACTGAAGCTTTCTTT | CASSLVRGTEAFF
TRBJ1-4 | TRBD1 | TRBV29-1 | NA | TGCAGCGTGGTGACAGGGGGCTTTGAAAAACTGTTTTTT | CSVVTGGFEKLFF
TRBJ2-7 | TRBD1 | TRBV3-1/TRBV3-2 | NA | TGTGCCAGCAGCCCGTTGACAGGGGGGGTCTCCTACGAGCAGTACTTC | CASSPLTGGVSYEQYF
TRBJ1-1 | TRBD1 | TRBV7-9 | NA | TGTGCCAGCAGCAGCGTCTTGACAGGGACCCCTAACACTGAAGCTTTCTTT | CASSSVLTGTPNTEAFF
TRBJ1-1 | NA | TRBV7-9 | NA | TGTGCCAGCAGCTTAGTTTTCGACACTGAAGCTTTCTTT | CASSLVFDTEAFF
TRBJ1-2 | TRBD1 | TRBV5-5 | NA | TGTGCCAGCAGCGCGGACAGGAACTATGGCTACACCTTC | CASSADRNYGYTF
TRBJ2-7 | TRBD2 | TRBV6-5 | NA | TGTGCCAGCGGGACTAGCGGGAGTCCCGAGCAGTACTTC | CASGTSGSPEQYF
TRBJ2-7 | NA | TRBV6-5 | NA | TGTGCCAGCAGCCCGGCCGGGGACGAGCAGTACTTC | CASSPAGDEQYF
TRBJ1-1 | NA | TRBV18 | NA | TGTGCCAGCTCACCGCTTCTGACAGCAACGGGGAACACTGAAGCTTTCTTT | CASSPLLTATGNTEAFF
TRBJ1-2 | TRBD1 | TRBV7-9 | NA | TGTGCCAGCAGCTCCGGACAGGGAGCCACCTATGGCTACACCTTC | CASSSGQGATYGYTF
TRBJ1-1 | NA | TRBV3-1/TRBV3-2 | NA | TGTGCCAGCAGCCAAGGTGTCGGGTGCGACACTGAAGCTTTCTTT | CASSQGVGCDTEAFF
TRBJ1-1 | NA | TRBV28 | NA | TGTGCCAGCAGTCCGCCGACAGGCGCTAGTAGTAAAGGTTTCTTT | CASSPPTGASSKGFF
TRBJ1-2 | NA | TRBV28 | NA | TGTGCCAGCACCCGATGGGGGGGGGAAGTCTATGGCTACACCTTC | CASTRWGGEVYGYTF
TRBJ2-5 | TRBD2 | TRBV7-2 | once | TGTGCCAGCAGCTCGCCTAGAGGCGGGAGTGGCGAGACCCAGTACTTC | CASSSPRGGSGETQYF